The 30 T cell receptor beta chains in this list originate from one sample, sequenced in a study of blood T cell repertoires in COVID-19. Here immunoSEQ multiplex PCR was the method, and the copy in TCRdb shows in-frame clones only, minus some. The sample lists about 200,000 clones; approximately 81% were seen once. The sample taken for sequencing was PBMCs or T cells enriched from blood (not recorded which). Receptors originate from a man aged 35-49 years who had recovered from COVID-19.

This clone was seen only once. The chain joins TRBV11-2 to TRBJ2-5, with 8 positions matching TRBD1. The V gene's germline CDR1 is SGHAT and CDR2 FQNNGV. This CDR3 comprises 16 residues. V lost 6 bases to trimming and J lost 6 bases; unmatched junction nucleotides: 15. The DNA for the CDR3 is TGTGCCAGCAGTCGTACCCCAGGGGGCCTAGAAAAGACCCAGTACTTC. As protein: CASSRTPGGLEKTQYF.

The chain carries TRBV6-5 and TRBJ2-2; a possible D gene is TRBD2 (6 bases). Germline lookup yields CDR1 MNHEY and CDR2 SVGAGI. The CDR3 runs 14 residues. The V gene lost 0 bases and the J gene lost 4 bases, with 6 bases spanning the gap. The CDR3 spells CASSYSGGTGELFF. CDR3 nucleotides: TGTGCCAGCAGTTACTCCGGGGGCACCGGGGAGCTGTTTTTT.

The chain employs TRBV5-1 and TRBJ1-6, with a weak D call TRBD1 (6 bases). The CDR3 is made up of 16 amino acids. Trimming shortened V by 3 bases and J by 4 bases, and 14 bases separated the two germline ends. Per the germline V gene, CDR1 is SGHRS and CDR2 is YFSETQ. The CDR3 DNA is TGCGCCAGCAGCTCCGCTACAGGGTTATATAATTCACCCCTCCACTTT. Translated: CASSSATGLYNSPLHF.

The chain links TRBV4-3 to TRBJ2-3, with D perhaps matching TRBD2 (7 bases). The CDR3 has 15 residues. V was shortened by 2 bases and J by 4 bases, with 13 bases between the two germline ends. Germline CDR1 and CDR2: LGHNA and YSLEER. CDR3: CASSQREGVADTQYF. The CDR3 coding sequence is TGCGCCAGCAGCCAAAGGGAGGGGGTGGCAGATACGCAGTATTTT.

This clone came up once. CDR3 amino acids: CAISERDTWNTGELFF. CDR3 nucleotides: TGTGCCATCAGTGAACGGGACACTTGGAACACCGGGGAGCTGTTTTTT. The chain carries TRBV10-3 and TRBJ2-2, with a tentative D call TRBD1 (6 bases). The CDR3 is made up of 16 amino acids. Germline-derived CDR1 and CDR2 are ENHRY and SYGVKD. The V end lost 3 bases, the J end lost 1 base, and 12 bases lay between the germline ends.

The gene calls are TRBV10-2 and TRBJ2-7, with unresolved D. There are 13 residues in the CDR3. The germline V gene encodes CDR1 WSHSY and CDR2 SAAADI. The ends were cut back, 7 bases at V and 1 base at J, with 11 bases in the middle. The CDR3 DNA sequence: TGCGCCAGCAAACAACCTTTTTCCTACGAGCAGTACTTC. This translates into CASKQPFSYEQYF.

The chain carries TRBV13 and TRBJ2-1; D not certain. The CDR3 extends over 15 amino acids. Per germline, CDR1 PRHDT and CDR2 FYEKMQ (reference sequence). V was clipped by 1 base and J by 8 bases, with 15 bases between them. The DNA of the CDR3 is TGTGCCAGCAGCTTAGTACCCCGGAGTGGATATGAGCAGTTCTTC. Residues: CASSLVPRSGYEQFF.

The genes are TRBV9 and TRBJ2-1; 10 nucleotides line up with TRBD1. The CDR3 is made up of 15 amino acids. CDR1 is SGDLS and CDR2 is YYNGEE in the germline V gene. The V gene end was trimmed by 0 bases and the J gene end by 6 bases; junction bases not matched to a gene: 3. CDR3 nucleotide sequence: TGTGCCAGCAGCGTAGTGGGACAGGGGCCCAATGAGCAGTTCTTC. This sequence encodes CASSVVGQGPNEQFF.

Worth noting for this clone: Additional DNA sequences in this sample encode the identical CDR3. The rearrangement joins TRBV18 to TRBJ2-7; 9 nucleotides agree with TRBD1. The germline V gene has CDR1 KGHSH and CDR2 LQKENI. With 2 bases clipped from V and 7 bases from J, the junction kept 6 bases outside the gene matches. The CDR3 is made up of 14 amino acids. The CDR3 spells CASSPRDRVGEQYF. The CDR3 DNA reads TGTGCCAGCTCACCAAGGGACAGGGTGGGGGAGCAGTACTTC.

The rearrangement links TRBV5-4 to TRBJ2-7; 7 nucleotides line up with TRBD2. Looked up from germline, CDR1 is SGHNT and CDR2 is YYREEE (reference sequence). The CDR3 spans 14 residues. With 3 bases clipped from V and 8 bases from J, the junction kept 11 bases outside the gene matches. For the CDR3, the DNA is TGTGCCAGCAGCTCCTTCGGGCGGGAGAACCAGCAGTACTTC. Amino acid sequence: CASSSFGRENQQYF.

V gene TRBV12-3 or TRBV12-4 combines with J gene TRBJ1-2, with a weak D call TRBD1 (6 bases). V was trimmed by 2 bases and J by 2 bases, leaving 6 bases between them. CDR3 length equals 13 residues. In DNA, the CDR3 is TGTGCCAGCAGTTTAACAGGGAACTATGGCTACACCTTC. It specifies CASSLTGNYGYTF.

The chain combines TRBV27 with TRBJ2-1, with D unresolved. CDR3 length: 13 residues. The germline V gene has CDR1 MNHEY and CDR2 SMNVEV (reference sequence). The V end was cut by 5 bases, the J end by 9 bases, with 14 bases between. The chain's CDR3 is CASSANPSGEQFF. The CDR3, as DNA: TGTGCCAGCAGTGCCAATCCTTCAGGTGAGCAGTTCTTC.

The chain couples TRBV4-3 to TRBJ1-1, with D unresolved. Trimming shortened V by 1 base and J by 1 base, and 7 bases separated the two germline ends. The length of the CDR3 is 14 residues. Germline V lookup: CDR1 LGHNA, CDR2 YSLEER. CDR3 loop: CASSQVSSNTEAFF. The DNA for the CDR3 is TGCGCCAGCAGCCAAGTATCTTCGAACACTGAAGCTTTCTTT.

The chain uses TRBV18 and TRBJ2-7; possibly TRBD1 for D (7 bases). The V gene lost 4 bases and the J gene lost 1 base, with 17 bases spanning the gap. The germline V gene has CDR1 KGHSH and CDR2 LQKENI. This CDR3 is 16 amino acids long. The CDR3 protein is CASSLPHRGGSYEQYF. CDR3 in DNA: TGTGCCAGCTCACTACCCCACAGGGGAGGTTCCTACGAGCAGTACTTC.

The chain employs TRBV5-8 and TRBJ2-7; 7 nucleotides agree with TRBD1. The CDR3 sequence is 15 residues long. Trimming took 4 bases from V and 3 from J; bases not matched to a gene: 10. Per the germline V gene, CDR1 is SGHTS and CDR2 is YDEGEE. The CDR3 region is CASSPAMAGGYEQYF. CDR3 bases: TGTGCCAGCAGCCCCGCCATGGCAGGGGGCTACGAGCAGTACTTC.

The chain recombines TRBV4-1 with TRBJ2-7; D ambiguous. Germline CDR1 reads MGHRA; CDR2 reads YSYEKL. V lost 4 bases to trimming and J lost 4 bases, with 14 bases between them. The length of the CDR3 is 14 residues. CDR3 residues: CASSPSSTDYEQYF. The DNA of the CDR3 is TGCGCCAGCAGCCCATCATCCACAGATTACGAGCAGTACTTC.

CDR3 sequence (DNA): TGTGCCAGCAGCTTAAACGCACTCCGCCAAGAGACCCAGTACTTC. This gives the protein CASSLNALRQETQYF. J is TRBJ2-5 and V is TRBV7-2, with D unclear. This CDR3 has 15 amino acids. Germline CDR1 SGHTA, CDR2 FQGNSA. Trimming took 2 bases from V and 1 from J, leaving 11 bases between them.

The rearrangement uses TRBV30 and TRBJ1-4, with D perhaps TRBD1 (6 bases). CDR3 size: 13 residues. Looked up from germline, CDR1 is GTSNPN and CDR2 is SVGIG (reference sequence). Trimming took off 4 bases at V and 7 bases at J, with 13 bases between the two ends. The CDR3 is CAWMGAASEKLFF. CDR3 coding DNA: TGTGCCTGGATGGGGGCCGCAAGTGAAAAACTGTTTTTT.

As for this clone: One junction end disagrees with the germline gene, perhaps due to a read error. V is TRBV19 and J is TRBJ1-1; TRBD1 agrees at 7 bases. Germline assignment: CDR1 LNHDA and CDR2 SQIVND (reference sequence). The length of the CDR3 is 8 residues. The CDR3 nucleotides read TGTGCCAGTAGCGACAGGGCCTTT. Encoded protein: CASSDRAF.

This rearrangement joins TRBV5-6 to TRBJ2-7; 8 positions agree with TRBD1. Trimming took 0 bases from V and 5 from J; bases not matched to a gene: 13. The length of the CDR3 is 17 residues. Germline CDR1 and CDR2: SGHDT and YYEEEE. Here the CDR3 DNA reads TGTGCCAGCAGCTTGGCCTTGGCTGCGACAGGGGCGCACGAGCAGTACTTC. Its translation: CASSLALAATGAHEQYF.

DNA for the CDR3: TGTGCCAGCAGTTACCGGGAGGGCCCAGATACGCAGTATTTT. Encoded protein: CASSYREGPDTQYF. This chain joins TRBV6-2 or TRBV6-3 and TRBJ2-3, with 8 bases aligning to TRBD2. V trimming: 2 bases; J trimming: 4 bases; junction bases outside the gene matches: 2. Per germline, CDR1 MNHEY and CDR2 SVGEGT. This CDR3 is built from 14 residues.

V usage is TRBV19 and J usage is TRBJ1-1; TRBD1 matches at 10 bases. From germline, CDR1 is LNHDA and CDR2 SQIVND (reference sequence). The CDR3 extends over 14 amino acids. The V and J ends lost 4 bases and 7 bases, in that order; junction bases with no gene match: 6. The CDR3 here is CASSKGQGRDEAFF. CDR3 sequence (DNA): TGTGCCAGTAGTAAGGGACAGGGGCGCGATGAAGCTTTCTTT. The whole variable domain, remainder taken from reference TRBV19 and TRBJ1-1, is DGGITQSPKYLFRKEGQNVTLSCEQNLNHDAMYWYRQDPGQGLRLIYYSQIVNDFQKGDIAEGYSVSREKKESFPLTVTSAQKNPTAFYLCASSKGQGRDEAFFGQGTRLTVV.

This chain connects TRBV7-3 to TRBJ2-5; a possible D gene is TRBD1 (6 bases). The CDR3 totals 15 residues. V was clipped by 5 bases and J by 3 bases, with 16 bases between them. Germline V gene data show CDR1 as SGHTA and CDR2 as FQGTGA. In nucleotides, the CDR3 is TGTGCCAGCAGCATGGGTGGACAGAGAAAAGAGACCCAGTACTTC. It translates to CASSMGGQRKETQYF.

The chain combines TRBV7-9 with TRBJ1-4, with D possibly matching TRBD1 (5 bases). Trimming left V 5 bases short and J 8 bases short, with 15 bases between. Germline loops: CDR1 SEHNR, CDR2 FQNEAQ (reference sequence). The CDR3 extends over 14 amino acids. Here the CDR3 DNA reads TGTGCCAGCAGCCAGACAGCCCTTTGGGAAAAACTGTTTTTT. Its translation: CASSQTALWEKLFF.

The chain employs TRBV5-5 and TRBJ2-7, with 8 bases lining up with TRBD1. CDR3 size: 15 residues. Germline assignment: CDR1 SGHKS and CDR2 YYEKEE (reference sequence). After removal of 2 bases from V and 3 bases from J, the junction contained 7 bases not matched to a gene. CDR3 nucleotides: TGTGCCAGCAGCTTCGGACAGGGACGGATCTACGAGCAGTACTTC. The encoded protein is CASSFGQGRIYEQYF.

The CDR3 spells CASSERQGRNYGYTF. As DNA, the CDR3 is TGTGCCAGCAGCGAGAGACAGGGGCGAAACTATGGCTACACCTTC. The rearrangement joins TRBV6-2 or TRBV6-3 to TRBJ1-2, with TRBD1 identical over 8 bases. Germline V gives CDR1 MNHEY, CDR2 SVGEGT. The CDR3 extends over 15 amino acids. The ends lost 6 bases at V and 2 bases at J; junction bases unmatched: 8.

The CDR3 coding sequence is TGCGCCAGCAGCCAATCGGCCGGGACAGGCTCCTACGAGCAGTACTTC. Protein product: CASSQSAGTGSYEQYF. J is TRBJ2-7 and V is TRBV4-3, with 8 bases that match TRBD1. V was clipped by 2 bases and J by 0 bases; unmatched bases: 6. In germline, CDR1 is LGHNA, CDR2 YSLEER. This CDR3 contains 16 residues.

V and J are TRBV28 and TRBJ2-2; tentatively, D is TRBD1 (5 bases). CDR3 size: 14 residues. Germline V CDR1 and CDR2: MDHEN, SYDVKM. Trimming stripped 6 bases from V and 6 bases from J, with 14 bases between. CDR3 nucleotide sequence: TGTGCCAGCAGATCAACAGGATTCCCCGGGGAGCTGTTTTTT. Its translation is CASRSTGFPGELFF.

This clone was counted once. The V gene is TRBV19, the J gene TRBJ1-1, with 7 positions matching TRBD1. The CDR3 totals 14 residues. Looked up from germline, CDR1 is LNHDA and CDR2 is SQIVND (reference sequence). Unmatched junction bases numbered 6, after V lost 1 base and J lost 7 bases. In DNA, the CDR3 is TGTGCCAGTAGTATAGCTAGGGGGCAAAATGAAGCTTTCTTT. Protein: CASSIARGQNEAFF.

The V call is TRBV5-4, the J call TRBJ1-2; 8 bases are a match to TRBD1. CDR3 length equals 14 residues. The germline CDR1 and CDR2 sequences are SGHNT and YYREEE (reference sequence). V dropped 4 bases and J dropped 0; count of bases not matched to a gene: 2. DNA for the CDR3: TGTGCCAGCAGCCTGGGACAGGCTAACTATGGCTACACCTTC. It translates to CASSLGQANYGYTF.